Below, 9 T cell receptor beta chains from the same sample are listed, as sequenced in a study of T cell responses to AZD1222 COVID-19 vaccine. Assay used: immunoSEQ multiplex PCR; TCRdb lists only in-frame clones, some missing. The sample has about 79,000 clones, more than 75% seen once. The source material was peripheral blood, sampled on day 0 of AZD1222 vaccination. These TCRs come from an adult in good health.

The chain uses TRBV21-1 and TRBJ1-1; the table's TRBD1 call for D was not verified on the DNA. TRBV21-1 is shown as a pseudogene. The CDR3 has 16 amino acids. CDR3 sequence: CASSNRDREGRTEAFF. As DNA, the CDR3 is TGTGCCAGCAGCAACCGGGACAGGGAAGGTAGGACTGAAGCTTTCTTT.

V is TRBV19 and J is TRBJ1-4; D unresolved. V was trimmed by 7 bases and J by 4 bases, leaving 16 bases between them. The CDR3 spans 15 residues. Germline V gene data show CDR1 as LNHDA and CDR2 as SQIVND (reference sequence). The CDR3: CASIGRLLGNEKLFF. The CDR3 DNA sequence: TGTGCCAGTATCGGCAGGTTACTCGGTAATGAAAAACTGTTTTTT.

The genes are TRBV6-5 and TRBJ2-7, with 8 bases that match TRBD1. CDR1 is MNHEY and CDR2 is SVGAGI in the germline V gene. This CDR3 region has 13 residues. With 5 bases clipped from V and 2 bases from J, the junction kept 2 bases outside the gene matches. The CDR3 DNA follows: TGTGCCAGCAGTATGACAGGGGCCTACGAGCAGTACTTC. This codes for CASSMTGAYEQYF.

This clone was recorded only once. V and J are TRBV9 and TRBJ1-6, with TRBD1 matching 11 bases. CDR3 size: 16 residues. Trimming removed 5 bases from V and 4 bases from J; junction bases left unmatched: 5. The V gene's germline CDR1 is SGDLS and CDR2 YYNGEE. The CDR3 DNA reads TGTGCCAGCAGAGCCGGGACAGGGGGTTATAATTCACCCCTCCACTTT. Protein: CASRAGTGGYNSPLHF.

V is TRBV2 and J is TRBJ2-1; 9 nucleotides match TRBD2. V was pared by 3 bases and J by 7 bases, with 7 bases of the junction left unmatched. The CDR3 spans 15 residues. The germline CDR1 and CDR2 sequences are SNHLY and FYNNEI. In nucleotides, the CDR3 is TGTGCCAGCAGTGAGACTAGCGGCATCGCTAATGAGCAGTTCTTC. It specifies CASSETSGIANEQFF.

The CDR3 protein is CARQGSPLHF. In DNA form, the CDR3 reads TGTGCCAGACAGGGTTCACCCCTCCACTTT. This chain links TRBV27 with TRBJ1-6; perhaps TRBD1 as D (6 bases). The CDR3 is made up of 10 amino acids. Trimming took 9 bases from V and 9 from J, leaving 6 bases between them. Germline V gene sequence: CDR1 MNHEY, CDR2 SMNVEV (reference sequence).

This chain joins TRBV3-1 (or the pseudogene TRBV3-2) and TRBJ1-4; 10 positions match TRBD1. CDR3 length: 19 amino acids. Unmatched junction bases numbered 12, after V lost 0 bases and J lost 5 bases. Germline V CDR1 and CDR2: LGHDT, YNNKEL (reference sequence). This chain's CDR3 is CASSQDPGQGPLSNEKLFF. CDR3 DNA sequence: TGTGCCAGCAGCCAAGACCCGGGACAGGGGCCCCTATCAAATGAAAAACTGTTTTTT.

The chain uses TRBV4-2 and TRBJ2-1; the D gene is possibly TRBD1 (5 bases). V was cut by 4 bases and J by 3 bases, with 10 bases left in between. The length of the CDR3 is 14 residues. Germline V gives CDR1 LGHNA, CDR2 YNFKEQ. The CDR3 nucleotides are TGTGCCAGCAGCCCATCGACAGTCTACAATGAGCAGTTCTTC. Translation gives CASSPSTVYNEQFF.

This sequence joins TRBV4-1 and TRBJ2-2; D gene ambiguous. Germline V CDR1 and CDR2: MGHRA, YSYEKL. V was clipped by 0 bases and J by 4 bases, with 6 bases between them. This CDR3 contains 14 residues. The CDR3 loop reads CASSQDGVTGELFF. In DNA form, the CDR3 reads TGCGCCAGCAGCCAAGATGGGGTCACCGGGGAGCTGTTTTTT.